This paragraph reports one T cell receptor (beta chain). This specimen belongs to a study of blood T cell repertoires in COVID-19. Study in general: Sites in the United States, Italy and Spain provided acute and convalescent COVID-19 samples. T cells, B-cell-depleted T cells, or PBMCs provided the cDNA or gDNA that served as material.

Source study methods: Using reference gene primer amplification, nucleated cell counts were estimated. Sequenced by immunoSEQ multiplex PCR; TCRdb stores in-frame clones only, minus some. V and J calls and clone size are those listed in that table; D and trimming were worked out from the DNA. The sample carries roughly 70,000 clones, about 88% recorded once. The CDR3 covers 11 residues. Germline lookup yields CDR1 SQVTM and CDR2 ANQGSEA. V was clipped by 7 bases and J by 9 bases; unmatched bases: 6. The source of this sequence is a man between 65 and 85 years old with active or convalescent COVID-19. The rearrangement joins TRBV29-1 to TRBJ2-1; TRBD2 matches 7 bases. Sample: peripheral blood. The CDR3 region is CSGSGVGEQFF. CDR3 coding DNA: TGCAGCGGGAGCGGGGTCGGTGAGCAGTTCTTC.